This T cell receptor beta chain was sequenced during a study of blood T cell repertoires in COVID-19. Whole-study context: Samples taken during acute and convalescent COVID-19 were collected in the United States, Italy and Spain. Sources were T cells, B-cell-depleted T cells, or PBMCs; the material itself was cDNA or gDNA.

As handled by the study authors: Nucleated cell counts were estimated from reference gene primer amplification. Produced via immunoSEQ multiplex PCR; TCRdb's table is partial and in-frame only. That table is the source of V, J and clone size, and D and trimming were worked out from the DNA. The profile shows under 150,000 clones, under 85% of them singletons. V was clipped by 4 bases and J by 4 bases, with 14 bases between them. Germline V gene sequence: CDR1 SGDLS, CDR2 YYNGEE. This CDR3 contains 14 residues. The V gene is TRBV9, the J gene TRBJ1-1; no clear D. The clonotype originates from a man aged 35-49 years with active or convalescent COVID-19. The sequenced material came from peripheral blood. CDR3 nucleotide sequence: TGTGCCAGCAGCATTGGGCCCGAGGGCACTGAAGCTTTCTTT. This gives the protein CASSIGPEGTEAFF.